This TCR beta chain was identified in a study of OX40 agonist ivuxolimab in advanced cancers. Background on the whole study: Ivuxolimab was a fully human IgG2 agonistic monoclonal antibody targeting the costimulatory receptor OX40 (CD134). Partial responses were achieved by three dose-escalation patients, of whom one had hepatocellular carcinoma and two had cutaneous melanoma. In the dose-escalation cohort, 70% to 85% of patients were male, and the mean age was around 60 years, with a range of about 23 to 90. Patients were allowed to have had prior anti-PD-1, anti-PD-L1 or anti-CTLA-4 therapy, and approximately 41% of the dose-escalation patients had previously received checkpoint inhibitors. Of the approximately 50 dose-escalation patients, hepatocellular carcinoma was present in approximately 20, melanoma in around 15, renal cell carcinoma in 9 and head and neck cancer in 9. The paper reports the monotherapy dose-escalation portion (N of about 47 patients) of the phase I ivuxolimab trial. Intravenous ivuxolimab was administered to patients every 2 weeks at six dose levels: 0.01, 0.1, 0.3, 1.5, 3 and 10 mg/kg. The point of sequencing TCRbeta in the periphery was to test whether ivuxolimab changed TCR sequence diversity and drove clonal T-cell expansion.

The trial excluded patients who had a history of autoimmune disease or who were on systemic immunosuppression. Peripheral blood for TCR sequencing was collected from all dose cohorts at baseline, on cycle 4 day 1, and on cycle 7 day 1. Samples were obtained from an open-label, multicenter, first-in-human phase I dose-escalation trial of ivuxolimab. Adults with locally advanced or metastatic melanoma, renal cell, hepatocellular, or head and neck squamous cell carcinoma were enrolled in the trial. Before TCR sequencing, CD4+ T cells and CD8+ T cells from peripheral blood were sorted into separate populations. This clone turned up a few times. Its antigen is unknown. No clone much larger than this one lies a single base away; base qualities are absent. To sequence the TCRbeta CDR3 region, genomic DNA was isolated from the sorted cells. The immunoSEQ Assay was used for sequencing of TCRbeta CDR3 regions. This immuneACCESS table, as held by TCRdb, lists in-frame sequences with V and J called but not all clones. Of the missing ones, under half trace to an unresolved V gene in checked studies; the others have no known cause. The sample table holds about 90,000 clones, of which 85% were seen once. Clones ranked in the top ten supply around 0.21% of the sample.

Relative to germline, V is 0 bases shorter and J is 7 bases shorter, with 7 bases between their ends. Including the terminal cysteine and phenylalanine, the CDR3 comprises 12 residues. Just the 36-base CDR3 DNA is kept, in frame starting at base 1. The CDR1 and CDR2 encoded by the germline V gene (reference sequence) are PRHDT and FYEKMQ. Findings and caveats that apply to the study as a whole: The antigen specificity of the peripheral T cells that underwent clonal expansion was not determined. Low levels of normalized T-cell clonal expansion were also seen in some nonresponding patients. Clonal expansion of both CD4+ and CD8+ blood T cells was observed from baseline to week 6 at doses 0.1 to 3.0 mg/kg. In partial responders in the 0.1-3.0 mg/kg groups, normalized peripheral clonal expansion was found to be among the lowest, especially among CD8+ T cells. On average, CD8+ T cells showed more expanded clones than CD4+ T cells after ivuxolimab.

This receptor was taken from an adult with an advanced solid tumor such as melanoma, head and neck, liver or kidney cancer. The material was CD4+ or CD8+ T cells sorted from blood, obtained in a trial of the OX40 agonist ivuxolimab. The chain is encoded by TRBV13 joined to TRBJ2-7; too little of a D gene remains to name it. The encoded CDR3 is CASSLGVWEQYF. The nucleotide sequence reads TGTGCCAGCAGCTTAGGGGTTTGGGAGCAGTACTTC.